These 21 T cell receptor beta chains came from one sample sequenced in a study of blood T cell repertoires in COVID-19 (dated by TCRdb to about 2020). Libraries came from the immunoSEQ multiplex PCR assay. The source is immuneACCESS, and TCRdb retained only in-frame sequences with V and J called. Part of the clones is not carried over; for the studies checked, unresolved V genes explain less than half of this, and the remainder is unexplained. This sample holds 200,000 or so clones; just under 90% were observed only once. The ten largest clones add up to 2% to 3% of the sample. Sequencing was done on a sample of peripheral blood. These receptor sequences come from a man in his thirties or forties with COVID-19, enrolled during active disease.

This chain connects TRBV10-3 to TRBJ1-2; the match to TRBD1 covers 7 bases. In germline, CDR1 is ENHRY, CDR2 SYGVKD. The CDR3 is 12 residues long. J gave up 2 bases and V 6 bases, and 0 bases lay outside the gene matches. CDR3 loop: CAIRGQNYGYTF. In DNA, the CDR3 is TGTGCCATCAGGGGACAGAACTATGGCTACACCTTC.

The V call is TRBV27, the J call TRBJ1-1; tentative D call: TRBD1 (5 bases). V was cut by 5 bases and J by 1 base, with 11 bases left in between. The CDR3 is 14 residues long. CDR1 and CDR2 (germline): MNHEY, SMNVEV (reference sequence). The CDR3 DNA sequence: TGTGCCAGCAGTCCACAGGCGTCGAACACTGAAGCTTTCTTT. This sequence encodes CASSPQASNTEAFF.

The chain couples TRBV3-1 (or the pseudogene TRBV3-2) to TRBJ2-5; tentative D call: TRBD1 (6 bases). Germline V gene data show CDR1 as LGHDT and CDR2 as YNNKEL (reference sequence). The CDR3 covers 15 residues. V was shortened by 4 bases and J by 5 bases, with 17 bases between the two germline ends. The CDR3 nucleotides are TGTGCCAGCAGCCTACTGGGACACCCTGGGGAGACCCAGTACTTC. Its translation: CASSLLGHPGETQYF.

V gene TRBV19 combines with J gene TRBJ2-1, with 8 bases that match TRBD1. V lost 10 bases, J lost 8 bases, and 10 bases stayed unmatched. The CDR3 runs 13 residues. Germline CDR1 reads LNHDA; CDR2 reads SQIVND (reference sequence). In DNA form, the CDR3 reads TGTGCCACGGACCAACAGGGGGTTGATGAGCAGTTCTTC. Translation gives CATDQQGVDEQFF.

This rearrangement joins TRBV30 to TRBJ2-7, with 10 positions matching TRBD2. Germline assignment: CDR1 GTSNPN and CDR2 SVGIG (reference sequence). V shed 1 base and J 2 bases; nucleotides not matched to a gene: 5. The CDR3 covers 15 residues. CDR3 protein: CAWSALAGVPYEQYF. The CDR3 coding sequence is TGTGCCTGGAGTGCGCTAGCGGGAGTACCCTACGAGCAGTACTTC.

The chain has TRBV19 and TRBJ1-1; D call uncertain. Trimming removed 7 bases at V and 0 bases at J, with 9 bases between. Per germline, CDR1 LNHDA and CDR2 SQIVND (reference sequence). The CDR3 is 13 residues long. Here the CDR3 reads CASNWAVNTEAFF. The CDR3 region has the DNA TGTGCCAGTAATTGGGCCGTGAACACTGAAGCTTTCTTT. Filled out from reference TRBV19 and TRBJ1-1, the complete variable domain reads DGGITQSPKYLFRKEGQNVTLSCEQNLNHDAMYWYRQDPGQGLRLIYYSQIVNDFQKGDIAEGYSVSREKKESFPLTVTSAQKNPTAFYLCASNWAVNTEAFFGQGTRLTVV.

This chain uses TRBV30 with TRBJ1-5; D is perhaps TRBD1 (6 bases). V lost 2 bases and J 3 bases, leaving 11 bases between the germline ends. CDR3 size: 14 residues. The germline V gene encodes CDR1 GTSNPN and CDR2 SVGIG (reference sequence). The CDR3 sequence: CAWSFGQHNQPQHF. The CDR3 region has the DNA TGTGCCTGGAGTTTCGGACAGCACAATCAGCCCCAGCATTTT.

As DNA, the CDR3 is TGTGCCTGGAGTGTACAGGGGCGCTACTATGGCTACACCTTC. It translates to CAWSVQGRYYGYTF. V usage is TRBV30 and J usage is TRBJ1-2, with 7 positions matching TRBD1. The CDR3 totals 14 residues. J was trimmed by 3 bases and V by 0 bases; bases with no gene match: 4. Germline assignment: CDR1 GTSNPN and CDR2 SVGIG (reference sequence).

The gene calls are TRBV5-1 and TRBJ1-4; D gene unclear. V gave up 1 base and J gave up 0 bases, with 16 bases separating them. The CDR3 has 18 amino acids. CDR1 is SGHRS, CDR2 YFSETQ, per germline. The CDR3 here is CASSLNGSPYSTNEKLFF. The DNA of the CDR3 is TGCGCCAGCAGCTTGAACGGGAGCCCCTATTCAACTAATGAAAAACTGTTTTTT.

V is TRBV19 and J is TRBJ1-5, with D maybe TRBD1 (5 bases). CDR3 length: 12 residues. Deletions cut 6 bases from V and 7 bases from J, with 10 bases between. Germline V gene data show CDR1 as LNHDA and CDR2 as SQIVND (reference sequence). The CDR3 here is CASRGVGQPQHF. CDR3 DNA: TGTGCCAGTAGAGGGGTCGGGCAGCCCCAGCATTTT.

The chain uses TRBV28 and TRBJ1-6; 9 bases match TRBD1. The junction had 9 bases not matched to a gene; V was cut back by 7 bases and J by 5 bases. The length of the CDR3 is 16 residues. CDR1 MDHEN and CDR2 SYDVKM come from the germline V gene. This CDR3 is CASTEPGQGNNSPLHF. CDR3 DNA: TGTGCCAGCACCGAGCCGGGACAGGGTAATAATTCACCCCTCCACTTT.

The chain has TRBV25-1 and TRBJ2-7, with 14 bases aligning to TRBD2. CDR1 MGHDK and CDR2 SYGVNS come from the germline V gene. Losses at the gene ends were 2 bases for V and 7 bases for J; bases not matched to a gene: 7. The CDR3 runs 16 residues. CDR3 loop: CASSELGLAGGREQYF. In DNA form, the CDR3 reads TGTGCCAGCAGTGAACTTGGACTAGCGGGGGGTCGGGAGCAGTACTTC.

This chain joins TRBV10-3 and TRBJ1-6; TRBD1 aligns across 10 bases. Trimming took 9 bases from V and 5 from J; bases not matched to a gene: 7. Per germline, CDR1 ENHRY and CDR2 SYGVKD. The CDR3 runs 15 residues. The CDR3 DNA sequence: TGTGCCATACGCTTAGACAGGGGGCATAATTCACCCCTCCACTTT. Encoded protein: CAIRLDRGHNSPLHF.

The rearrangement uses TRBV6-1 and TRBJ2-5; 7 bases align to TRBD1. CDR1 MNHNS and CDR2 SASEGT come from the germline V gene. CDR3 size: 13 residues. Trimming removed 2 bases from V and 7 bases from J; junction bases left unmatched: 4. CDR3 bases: TGTGCCAGCAGTGAATTAGGGGGCGGGACCCAGTACTTC. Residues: CASSELGGGTQYF.

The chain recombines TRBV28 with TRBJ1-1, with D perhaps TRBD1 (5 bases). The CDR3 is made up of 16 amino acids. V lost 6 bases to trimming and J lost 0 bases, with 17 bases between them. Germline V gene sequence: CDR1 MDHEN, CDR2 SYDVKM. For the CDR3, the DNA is TGTGCCAGCAGCCCCCACCGGGGGGGGATGAACACTGAAGCTTTCTTT. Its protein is CASSPHRGGMNTEAFF. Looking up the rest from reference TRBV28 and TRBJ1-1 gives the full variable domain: DVKVTQSSRYLVKRTGEKVFLECVQDMDHENMFWYRQDPGLGLRLIYFSYDVKMKEKGDIPEGYSVSREKKERFSLILESASTNQTSMYLCASSPHRGGMNTEAFFGQGTRLTVV.

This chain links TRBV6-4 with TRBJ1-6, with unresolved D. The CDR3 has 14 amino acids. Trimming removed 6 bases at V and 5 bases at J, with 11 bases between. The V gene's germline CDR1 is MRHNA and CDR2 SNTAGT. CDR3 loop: CASSLTENNSPLHF. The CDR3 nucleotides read TGTGCCAGCAGCCTAACAGAGAATAATTCACCCCTCCACTTT.

The CDR3 reads CASKVGGSTDTQYF. CDR3 coding DNA: TGCGCCAGCAAAGTGGGCGGGAGCACAGATACGCAGTATTTT. The chain couples TRBV5-1 to TRBJ2-3, with D perhaps matching TRBD2 (5 bases). From germline, CDR1 is SGHRS and CDR2 YFSETQ. Deletions cut 6 bases from V and 0 bases from J, with 11 bases between. The CDR3 contains 14 residues.

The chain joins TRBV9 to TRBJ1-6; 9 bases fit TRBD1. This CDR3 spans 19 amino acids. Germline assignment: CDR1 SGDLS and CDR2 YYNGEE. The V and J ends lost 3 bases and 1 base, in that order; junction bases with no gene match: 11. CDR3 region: CASSGPDRGSGSYNSPLHF. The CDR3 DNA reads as TGTGCCAGCAGCGGCCCCGACAGGGGGTCCGGTTCCTATAATTCACCCCTCCACTTT.

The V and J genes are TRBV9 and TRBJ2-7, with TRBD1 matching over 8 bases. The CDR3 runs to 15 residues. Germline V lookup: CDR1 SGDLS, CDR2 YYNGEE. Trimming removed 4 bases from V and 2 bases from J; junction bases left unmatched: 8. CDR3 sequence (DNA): TGTGCCAGCAGCACGCAGGGGGCCGTCCCCTACGAGCAGTACTTC. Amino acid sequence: CASSTQGAVPYEQYF.

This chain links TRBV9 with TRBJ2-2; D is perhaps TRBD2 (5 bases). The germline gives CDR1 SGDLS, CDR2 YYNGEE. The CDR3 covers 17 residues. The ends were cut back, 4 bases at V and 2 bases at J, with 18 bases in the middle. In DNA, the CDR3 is TGTGCCAGCAGCCCAACCCGGCGAGGGATAAACACCGGGGAGCTGTTTTTT. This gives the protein CASSPTRRGINTGELFF.

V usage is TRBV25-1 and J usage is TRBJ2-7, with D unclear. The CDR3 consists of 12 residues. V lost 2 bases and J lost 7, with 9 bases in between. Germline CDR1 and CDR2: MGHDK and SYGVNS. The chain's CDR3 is CASSEVGSEQYF. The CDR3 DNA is TGTGCCAGCAGTGAAGTCGGGTCGGAGCAGTACTTC.